This T cell receptor beta chain was captured in a study of CD8+ T cells in alopecia areata. The V gene lost 4 bases and the J gene lost 8 bases, with 18 bases spanning the gap. CDR1 LGHNA and CDR2 YSLEER come from the germline V gene. The CDR3 length is 15 residues. It was cDNA, reverse transcribed from extracted RNA, that served as the sequencing template. The method was immunoSEQ multiplex PCR; TCRdb's version includes in-frame clones alone and lacks a portion of them. The data show over 85,000 clones, 60% to 75% seen once. As for treatment: oral pan-JAK inhibitor, 5-10 mg twice daily. Material: CD8+ T cells sorted from blood, obtained at week 4, from a patient treated with tofacitinib. V usage is TRBV4-3 and J usage is TRBJ2-1, with no clear D. This TCR derives from a human donor with alopecia areata. CDR3 protein: CASSPSDGWRDEQFF. The DNA for the CDR3 is TGCGCCAGCAGCCCTTCTGATGGCTGGCGCGATGAGCAGTTCTTC.